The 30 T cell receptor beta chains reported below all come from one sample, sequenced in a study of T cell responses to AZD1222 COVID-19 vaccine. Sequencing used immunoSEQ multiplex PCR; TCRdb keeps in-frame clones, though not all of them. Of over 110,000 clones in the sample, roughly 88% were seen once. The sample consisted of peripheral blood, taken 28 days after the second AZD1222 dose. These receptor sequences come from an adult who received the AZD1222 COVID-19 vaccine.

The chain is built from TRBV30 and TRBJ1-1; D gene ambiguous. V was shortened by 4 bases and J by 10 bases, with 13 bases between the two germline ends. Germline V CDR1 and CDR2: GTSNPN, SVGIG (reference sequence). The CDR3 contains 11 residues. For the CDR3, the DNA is TGTGCCTGGACCCGACTGCCCTTAGCTTTCTTT. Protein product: CAWTRLPLAFF. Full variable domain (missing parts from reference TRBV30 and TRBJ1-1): SQTIHQWPATLVQPVGSPLSLECTVEGTSNPNLYWYRQAAGRGLQLLFYSVGIGQISSEVPQNLSASRPQDRQFILSSKKLLLSDSGFYLCAWTRLPLAFFGQGTRLTVV.

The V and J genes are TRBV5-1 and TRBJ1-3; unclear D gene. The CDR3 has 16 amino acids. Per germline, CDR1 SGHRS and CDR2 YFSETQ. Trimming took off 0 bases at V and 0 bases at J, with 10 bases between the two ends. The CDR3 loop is CASSLVGRSSGNTIYF. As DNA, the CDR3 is TGCGCCAGCAGCTTGGTGGGCCGGAGCTCTGGAAACACCATATATTTT.

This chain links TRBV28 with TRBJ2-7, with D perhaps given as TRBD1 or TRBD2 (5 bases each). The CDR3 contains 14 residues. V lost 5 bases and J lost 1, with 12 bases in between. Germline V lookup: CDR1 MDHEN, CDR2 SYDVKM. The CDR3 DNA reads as TGTGCCAGCAGTGACTGGGACGGGTCCTACGAGCAGTACGTC. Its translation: CASSDWDGSYEQYV.

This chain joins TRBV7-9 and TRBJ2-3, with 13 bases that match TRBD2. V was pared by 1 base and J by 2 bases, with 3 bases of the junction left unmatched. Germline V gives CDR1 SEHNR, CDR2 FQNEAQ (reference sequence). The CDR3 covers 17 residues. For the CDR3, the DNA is TGTGCCAGCAGCTTAGGGACTAGCGGGGGCAACACAGATACGCAGTATTTT. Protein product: CASSLGTSGGNTDTQYF. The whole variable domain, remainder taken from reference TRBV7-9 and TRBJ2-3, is DTGVSQNPRHKITKRGQNVTFRCDPISEHNRLYWYRQTLGQGPEFLTYFQNEAQLEKSRLLSDRFSAERPKGSFSTLEIQRTEQGDSAMYLCASSLGTSGGNTDTQYFGPGTRLTVL.

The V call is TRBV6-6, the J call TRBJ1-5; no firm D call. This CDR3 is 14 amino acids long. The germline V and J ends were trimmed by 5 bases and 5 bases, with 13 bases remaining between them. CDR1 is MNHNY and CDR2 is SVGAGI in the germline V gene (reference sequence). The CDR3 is CASSLPTDDQPQHF. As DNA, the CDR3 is TGTGCCAGCAGTCTCCCCACAGACGATCAGCCCCAGCATTTT.

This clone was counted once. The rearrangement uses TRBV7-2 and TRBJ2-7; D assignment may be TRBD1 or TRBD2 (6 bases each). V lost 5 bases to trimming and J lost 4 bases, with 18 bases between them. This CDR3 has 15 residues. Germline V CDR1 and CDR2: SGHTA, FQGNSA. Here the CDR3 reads CASSLSPGAGYEQYF. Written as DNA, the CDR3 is TGTGCCAGCAGCCTTTCTCCGGGGGCAGGGTACGAGCAGTACTTC.

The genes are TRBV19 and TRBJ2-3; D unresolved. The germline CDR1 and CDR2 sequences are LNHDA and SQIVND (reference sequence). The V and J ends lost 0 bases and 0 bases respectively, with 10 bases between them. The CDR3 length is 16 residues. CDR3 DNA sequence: TGTGCCAGTAGTATAGATAGGTTCGGTAGCACAGATACGCAGTATTTT. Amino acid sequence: CASSIDRFGSTDTQYF.

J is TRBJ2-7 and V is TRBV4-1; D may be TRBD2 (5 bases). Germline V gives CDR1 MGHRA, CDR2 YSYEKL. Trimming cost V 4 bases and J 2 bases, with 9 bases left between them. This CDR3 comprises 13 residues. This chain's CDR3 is CASSPLDPYEQYF. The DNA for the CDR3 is TGCGCCAGCAGCCCACTAGACCCCTACGAGCAGTACTTC.

The CDR3 loop is CASSLSGSGNQPQHF. The CDR3 DNA follows: TGTGCCAGCAGTTTAAGTGGGAGCGGCAATCAGCCCCAGCATTTT. V and J are TRBV28 and TRBJ1-5; no clear D gene. Germline V lookup: CDR1 MDHEN, CDR2 SYDVKM. V gave up 2 bases and J gave up 2 bases, with 10 bases separating them. This CDR3 region has 15 residues.

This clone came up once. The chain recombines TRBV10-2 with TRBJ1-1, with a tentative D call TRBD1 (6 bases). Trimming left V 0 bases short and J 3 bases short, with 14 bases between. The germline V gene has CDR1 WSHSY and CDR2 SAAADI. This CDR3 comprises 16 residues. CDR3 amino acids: CASSESPGGGYTEAFF. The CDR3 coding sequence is TGCGCCAGCAGTGAGTCCCCGGGAGGGGGGTACACTGAAGCTTTCTTT.

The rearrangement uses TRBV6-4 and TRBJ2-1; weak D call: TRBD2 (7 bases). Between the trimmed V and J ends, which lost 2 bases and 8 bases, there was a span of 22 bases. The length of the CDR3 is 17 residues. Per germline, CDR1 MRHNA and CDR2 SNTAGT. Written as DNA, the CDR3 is TGTGCCAGCAGTGACCCACGTCGGGGGCGGGAGATGGATGAGCAGTTCTTC. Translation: CASSDPRRGREMDEQFF.

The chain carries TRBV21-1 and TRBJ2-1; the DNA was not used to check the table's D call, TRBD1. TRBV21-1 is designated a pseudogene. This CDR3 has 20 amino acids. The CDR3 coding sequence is TGTGCCAGCAGCACCAGGGGGGAGGCGAAGAAGTCGGTATCGGGGAATGAGCAGTTCTTC. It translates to CASSTRGEAKKSVSGNEQFF.

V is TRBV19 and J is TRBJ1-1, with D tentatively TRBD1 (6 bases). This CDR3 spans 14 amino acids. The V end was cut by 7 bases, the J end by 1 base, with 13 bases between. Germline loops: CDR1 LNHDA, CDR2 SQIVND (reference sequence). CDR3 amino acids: CASTVTGKNTEAFF. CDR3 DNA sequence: TGTGCCAGTACTGTGACAGGAAAGAACACTGAAGCTTTCTTT.

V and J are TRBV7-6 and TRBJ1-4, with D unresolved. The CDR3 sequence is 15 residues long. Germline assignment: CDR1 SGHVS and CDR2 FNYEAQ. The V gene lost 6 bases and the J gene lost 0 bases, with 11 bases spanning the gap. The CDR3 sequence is CASSFDYPTNEKLFF. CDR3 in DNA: TGTGCCAGCAGTTTTGACTACCCAACTAATGAAAAACTGTTTTTT.

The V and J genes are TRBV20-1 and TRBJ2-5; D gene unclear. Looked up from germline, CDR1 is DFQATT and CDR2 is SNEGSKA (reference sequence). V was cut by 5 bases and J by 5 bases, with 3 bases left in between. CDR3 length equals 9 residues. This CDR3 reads CSAPETQYF. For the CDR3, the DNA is TGCAGTGCTCCCGAGACCCAGTACTTC.

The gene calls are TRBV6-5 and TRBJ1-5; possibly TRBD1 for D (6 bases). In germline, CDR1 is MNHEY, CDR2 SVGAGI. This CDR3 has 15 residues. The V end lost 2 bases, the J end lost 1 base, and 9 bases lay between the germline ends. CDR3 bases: TGTGCCAGCAGTTACAGGGGGTTCAGCAATCAGCCCCAGCATTTT. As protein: CASSYRGFSNQPQHF.

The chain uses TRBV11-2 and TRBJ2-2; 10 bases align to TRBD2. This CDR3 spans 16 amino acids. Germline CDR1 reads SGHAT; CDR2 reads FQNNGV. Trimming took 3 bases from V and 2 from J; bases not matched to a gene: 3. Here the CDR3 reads CASSFRLAGNTGELFF. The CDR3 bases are TGTGCCAGCAGCTTCCGACTAGCGGGTAACACCGGGGAGCTGTTTTTT.

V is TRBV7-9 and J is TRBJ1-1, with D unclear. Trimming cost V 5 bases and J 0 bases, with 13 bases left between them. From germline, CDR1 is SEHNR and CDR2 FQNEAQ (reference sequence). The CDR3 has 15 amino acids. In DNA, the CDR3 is TGTGCCAGCAGCATCAGAGGAATGATGAACACTGAAGCTTTCTTT. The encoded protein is CASSIRGMMNTEAFF.

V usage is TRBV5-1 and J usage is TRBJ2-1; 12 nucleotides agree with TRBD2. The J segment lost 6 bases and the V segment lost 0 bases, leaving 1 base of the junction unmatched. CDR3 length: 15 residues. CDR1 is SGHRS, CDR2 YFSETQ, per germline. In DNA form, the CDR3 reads TGCGCCAGCAGCTTGGCGGGACTAGCGGGCAATGAGCAGTTCTTC. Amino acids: CASSLAGLAGNEQFF. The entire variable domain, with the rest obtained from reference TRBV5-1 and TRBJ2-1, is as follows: KAGVTQTPRYLIKTRGQQVTLSCSPISGHRSVSWYQQTPGQGLQFLFEYFSETQRNKGNFPGRFSGRQFSNSRSEMNVSTLELGDSALYLCASSLAGLAGNEQFFGPGTRLTVL.

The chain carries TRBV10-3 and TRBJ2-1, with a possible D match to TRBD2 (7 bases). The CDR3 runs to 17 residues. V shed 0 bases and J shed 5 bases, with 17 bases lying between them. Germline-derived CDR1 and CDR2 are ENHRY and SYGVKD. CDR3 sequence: CAISESVVGGGDNEQFF. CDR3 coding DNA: TGTGCCATCAGTGAGTCTGTAGTGGGAGGGGGGGACAATGAGCAGTTCTTC.

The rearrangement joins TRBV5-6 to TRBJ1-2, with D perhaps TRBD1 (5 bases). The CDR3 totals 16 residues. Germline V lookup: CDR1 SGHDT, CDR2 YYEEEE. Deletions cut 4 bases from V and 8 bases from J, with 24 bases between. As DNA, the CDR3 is TGTGCCAGCAGCCGGGACGTACCGGGCACATCGGGCGGCTACACCTTC. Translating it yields CASSRDVPGTSGGYTF. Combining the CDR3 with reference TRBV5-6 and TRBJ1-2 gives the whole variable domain DAGVTQSPTHLIKTRGQQVTLRCSPKSGHDTVSWYQQALGQGPQFIFQYYEEEERQRGNFPDRFSGHQFPNYSSELNVNALLLGDSALYLCASSRDVPGTSGGYTFGSGTRLTVV.

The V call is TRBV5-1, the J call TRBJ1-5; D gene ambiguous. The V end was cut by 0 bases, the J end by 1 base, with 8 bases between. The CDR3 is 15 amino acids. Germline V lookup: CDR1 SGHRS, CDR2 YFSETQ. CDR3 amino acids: CASSLDGMSNQPQHF. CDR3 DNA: TGCGCCAGCAGCTTGGACGGGATGAGCAATCAGCCCCAGCATTTT.

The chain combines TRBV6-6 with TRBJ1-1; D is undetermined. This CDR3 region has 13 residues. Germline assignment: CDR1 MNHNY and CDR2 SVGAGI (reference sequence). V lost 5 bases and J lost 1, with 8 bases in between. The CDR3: CASSGPPNTEAFF. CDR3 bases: TGTGCCAGCAGTGGACCCCCGAACACTGAAGCTTTCTTT.

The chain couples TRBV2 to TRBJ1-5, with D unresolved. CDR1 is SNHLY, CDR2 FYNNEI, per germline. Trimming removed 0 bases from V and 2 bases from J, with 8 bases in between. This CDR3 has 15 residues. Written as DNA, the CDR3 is TGTGCCAGCAGTGAAGCGCATCAGGGCAATCAGCCCCAGCATTTT. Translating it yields CASSEAHQGNQPQHF.

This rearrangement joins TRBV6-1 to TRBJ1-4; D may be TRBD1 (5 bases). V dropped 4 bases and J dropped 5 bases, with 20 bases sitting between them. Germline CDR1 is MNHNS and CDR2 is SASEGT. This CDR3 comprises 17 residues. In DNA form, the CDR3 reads TGTGCCAGCAGTGTAAGCAGGGAGCCTTACCACAATGAAAAACTGTTTTTT. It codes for CASSVSREPYHNEKLFF.

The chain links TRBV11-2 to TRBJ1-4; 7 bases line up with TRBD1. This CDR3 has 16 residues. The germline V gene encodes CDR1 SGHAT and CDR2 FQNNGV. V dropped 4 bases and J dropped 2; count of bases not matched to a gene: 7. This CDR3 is CASSSSTGATNEKLFF. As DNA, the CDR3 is TGTGCCAGCAGCTCATCAACAGGGGCGACTAATGAAAAACTGTTTTTT.

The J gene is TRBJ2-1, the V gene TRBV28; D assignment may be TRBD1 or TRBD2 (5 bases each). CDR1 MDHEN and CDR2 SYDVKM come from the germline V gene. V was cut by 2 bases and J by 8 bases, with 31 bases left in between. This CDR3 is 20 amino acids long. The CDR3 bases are TGTGCCAGCAGTTTAGGTAAATTGCGGGTCGCCGGGGCAGGGAAACATGAGCAGTTCTTC. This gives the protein CASSLGKLRVAGAGKHEQFF.

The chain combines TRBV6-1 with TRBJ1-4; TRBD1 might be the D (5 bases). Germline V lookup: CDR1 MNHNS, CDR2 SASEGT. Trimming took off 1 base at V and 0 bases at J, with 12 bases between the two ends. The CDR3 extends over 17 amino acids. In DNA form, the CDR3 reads TGTGCCAGCAGTGAAGGGGGGGGATTCGCAACTAATGAAAAACTGTTTTTT. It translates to CASSEGGGFATNEKLFF.

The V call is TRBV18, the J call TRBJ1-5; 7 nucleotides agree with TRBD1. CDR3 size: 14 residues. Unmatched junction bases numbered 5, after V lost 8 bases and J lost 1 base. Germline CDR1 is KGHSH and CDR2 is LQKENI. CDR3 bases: TGTGCCAGCCCGACAGGGAGAAGCAATCAGCCCCAGCATTTT. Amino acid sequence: CASPTGRSNQPQHF.

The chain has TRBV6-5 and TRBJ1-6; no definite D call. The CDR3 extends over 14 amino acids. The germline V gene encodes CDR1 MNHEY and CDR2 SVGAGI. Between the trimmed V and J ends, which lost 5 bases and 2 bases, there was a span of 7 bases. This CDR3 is CASSTGTYNSPLHF. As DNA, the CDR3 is TGTGCCAGCAGTACCGGGACCTATAATTCACCCCTCCACTTT.